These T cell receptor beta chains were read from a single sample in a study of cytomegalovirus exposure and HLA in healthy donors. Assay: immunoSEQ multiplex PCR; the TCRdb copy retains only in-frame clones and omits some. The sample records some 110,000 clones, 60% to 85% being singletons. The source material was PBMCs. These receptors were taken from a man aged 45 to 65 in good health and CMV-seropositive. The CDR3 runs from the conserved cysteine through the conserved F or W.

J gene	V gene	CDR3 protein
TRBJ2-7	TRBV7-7	CASSLDREVEQYF
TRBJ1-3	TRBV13	CASSLPGSSGNTIYF
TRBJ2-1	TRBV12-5	CASGKDRGWSAGLNNEQFF
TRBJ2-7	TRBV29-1	CSALTGTNYEQYF
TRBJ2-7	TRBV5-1	CASSLEGRGVSYEQYF
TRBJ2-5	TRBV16	CASSQNQGGQETQYF
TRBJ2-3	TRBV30	CAWSGSTDTQYF
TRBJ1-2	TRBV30	CAWSVQKGNYGHTF
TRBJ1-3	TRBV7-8	CASSLRTGVGSGNTIYF
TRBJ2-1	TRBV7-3	CASSSTNEQFF
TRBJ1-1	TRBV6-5	CASTHRGTEAFF
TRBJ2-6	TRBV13	CASSPLTGIGSGANVLTF
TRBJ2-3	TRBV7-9	CASSLEGTSGDTQYF
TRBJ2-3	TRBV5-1	CASSVGSGGAEDTQYF
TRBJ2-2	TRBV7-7	CASSPGVAGGSHTGELFF
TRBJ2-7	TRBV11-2	CASSLEDRSSYEQYF
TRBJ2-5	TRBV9	CASSVAAGATQETQYF
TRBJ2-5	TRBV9	CASTWPESRDSCSGAQYF
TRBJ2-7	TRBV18	CASSSRDRVLGEQYF
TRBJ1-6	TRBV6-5	CASSYNGNSPLHF
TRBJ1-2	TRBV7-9	CASSLSYGYTF
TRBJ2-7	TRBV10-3	CASSGSSYEQYF
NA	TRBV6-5	CASRSGGALYEQYF
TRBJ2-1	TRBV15	CATSRDAAGGRSYNEQFF
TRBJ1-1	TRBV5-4	CASSLDRGFAEAFF
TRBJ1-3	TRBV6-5	CASSLTVSGNTIYF
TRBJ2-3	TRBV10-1	CASSEGASLGDTQYF
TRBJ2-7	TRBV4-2	CASSQGVGSPYEQYF
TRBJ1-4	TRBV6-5	CATRDRTNEKLFF
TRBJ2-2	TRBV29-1	CSVRTSGIIGELFF
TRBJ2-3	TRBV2	CASSESSGGRGSTDTQYF
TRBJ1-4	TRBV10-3	CAISGRDRHNEKLFF
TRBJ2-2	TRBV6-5	CASSSGTGRTGELFF
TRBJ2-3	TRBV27	CASRSDRASTDTQYF
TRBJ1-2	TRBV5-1	CASSSGAGGYGYTF
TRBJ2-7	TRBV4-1	CASSQDWGGSYEQYF
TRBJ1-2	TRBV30	CAWSVAVGGYTF
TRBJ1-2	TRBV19	CASSPNRGANYGYTF
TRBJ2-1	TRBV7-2	CASSRASGAYNEQFF
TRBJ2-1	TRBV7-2	CASSLAPLAGEQFF
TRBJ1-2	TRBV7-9	CASSLGEQGRGYGYTF
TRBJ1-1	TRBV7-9	CASSLRDRGVNTEAFF
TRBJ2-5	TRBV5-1	CASSPSGGLGETQYF
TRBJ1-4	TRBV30	CAWSPGGMGEKLFF
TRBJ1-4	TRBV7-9	CASSLHVGDEKLFF
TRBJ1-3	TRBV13	CASSSRGNTIYF
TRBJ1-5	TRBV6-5	CASSSSDRGRQPQHF
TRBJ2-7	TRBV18	CASRSQDGSYEQYF
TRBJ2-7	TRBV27	CASSWDRRYEQYF
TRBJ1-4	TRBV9	CASSATPTATNEKLFF
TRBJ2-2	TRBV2	CAGSGAYTGELFF
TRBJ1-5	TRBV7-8	CASSANPRGGNQPQHF
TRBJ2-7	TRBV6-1	CASSEVIRGIINGRYF
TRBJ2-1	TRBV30	CAWSVASGFGRGPYNEQFF